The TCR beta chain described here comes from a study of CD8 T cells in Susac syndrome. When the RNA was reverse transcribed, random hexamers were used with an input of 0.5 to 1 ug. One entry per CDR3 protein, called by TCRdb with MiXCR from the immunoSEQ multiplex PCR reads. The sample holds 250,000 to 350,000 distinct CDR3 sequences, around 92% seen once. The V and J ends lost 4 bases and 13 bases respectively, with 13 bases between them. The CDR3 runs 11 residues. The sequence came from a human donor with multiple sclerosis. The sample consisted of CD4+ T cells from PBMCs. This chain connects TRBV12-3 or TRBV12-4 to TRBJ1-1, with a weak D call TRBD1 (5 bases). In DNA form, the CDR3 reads TGTGCCAGCAGTTGGGGCAGGACGGATTTCTTT. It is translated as CASSWGRTDFF.